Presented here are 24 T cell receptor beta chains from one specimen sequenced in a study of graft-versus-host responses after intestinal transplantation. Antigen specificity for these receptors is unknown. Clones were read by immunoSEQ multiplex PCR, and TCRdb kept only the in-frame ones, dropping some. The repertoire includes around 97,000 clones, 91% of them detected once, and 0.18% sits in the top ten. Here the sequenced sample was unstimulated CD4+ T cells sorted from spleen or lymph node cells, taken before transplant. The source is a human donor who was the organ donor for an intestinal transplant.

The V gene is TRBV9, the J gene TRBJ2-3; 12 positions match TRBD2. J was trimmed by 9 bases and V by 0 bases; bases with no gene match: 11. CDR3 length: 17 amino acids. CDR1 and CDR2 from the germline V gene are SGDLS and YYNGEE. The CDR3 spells CASSVGVLAGGPETQYF. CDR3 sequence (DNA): TGTGCCAGCAGCGTAGGTGTCCTAGCGGGGGGGCCGGAGACGCAGTATTTT.

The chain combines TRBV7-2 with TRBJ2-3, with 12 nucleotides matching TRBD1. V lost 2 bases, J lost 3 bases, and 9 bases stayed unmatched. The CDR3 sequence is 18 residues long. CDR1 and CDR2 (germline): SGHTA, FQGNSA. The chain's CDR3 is CASSLLPGQGAATDTQYF. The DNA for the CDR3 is TGTGCCAGCAGCTTACTACCGGGACAGGGGGCGGCGACAGATACGCAGTATTTT.

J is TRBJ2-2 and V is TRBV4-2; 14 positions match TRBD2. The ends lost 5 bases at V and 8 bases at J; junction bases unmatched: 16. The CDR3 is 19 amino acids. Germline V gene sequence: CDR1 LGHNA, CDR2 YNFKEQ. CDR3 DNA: TGTGCCAGCAGCTCAAGTACCCTTGGACTAGCGGGGGGAATTGGGGAGCTGTTTTTT. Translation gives CASSSSTLGLAGGIGELFF.

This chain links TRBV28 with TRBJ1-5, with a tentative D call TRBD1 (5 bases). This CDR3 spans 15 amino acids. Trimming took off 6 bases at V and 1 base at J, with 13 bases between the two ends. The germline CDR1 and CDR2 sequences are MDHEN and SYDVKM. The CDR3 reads CASRDGGVSNQPQHF. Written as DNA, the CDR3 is TGTGCCAGCAGGGATGGGGGGGTAAGCAATCAGCCCCAGCATTTT.

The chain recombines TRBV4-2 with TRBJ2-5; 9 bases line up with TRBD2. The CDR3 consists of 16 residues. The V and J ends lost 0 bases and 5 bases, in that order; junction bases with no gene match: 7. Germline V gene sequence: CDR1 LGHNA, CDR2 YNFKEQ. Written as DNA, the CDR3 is TGTGCCAGCAGCCAAGATTGGGCGGGGGGGCCGGAGACCCAGTACTTC. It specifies CASSQDWAGGPETQYF.

The CDR3 nucleotides are TGTGCCAGCAGCTGGACTTTCCCCGTGCGCGAGCAGTACTTC. Translated, it gives CASSWTFPVREQYF. The chain uses TRBV5-8 and TRBJ2-7; a possible D gene is TRBD2 (5 bases). Germline CDR1 and CDR2: SGHTS and YDEGEE. This CDR3 comprises 14 residues. Trimming took off 3 bases at V and 6 bases at J, with 16 bases between the two ends.

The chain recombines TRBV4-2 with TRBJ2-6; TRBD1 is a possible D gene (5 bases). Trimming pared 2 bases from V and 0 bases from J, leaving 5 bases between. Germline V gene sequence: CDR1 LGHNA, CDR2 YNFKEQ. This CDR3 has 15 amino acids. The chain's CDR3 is CASSQTGSGANVLTF. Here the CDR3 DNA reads TGTGCCAGCAGCCAAACAGGCTCTGGGGCCAACGTCCTGACTTTC.

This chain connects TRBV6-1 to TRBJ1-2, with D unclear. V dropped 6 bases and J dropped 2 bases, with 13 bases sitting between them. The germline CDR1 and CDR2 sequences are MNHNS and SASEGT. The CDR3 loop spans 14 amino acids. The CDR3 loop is CASSRVVSNYGYTF. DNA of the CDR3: TGTGCCAGCAGCCGAGTCGTATCCAACTATGGCTACACCTTC.

CDR3 nucleotide sequence: TGCGCCAGCAGCCAACCGGCCGGGACAGGGCGCACTGAAGCTTTCTTT. Translation: CASSQPAGTGRTEAFF. The V and J genes are TRBV5-1 and TRBJ1-1, with 9 bases aligning to TRBD1. In germline, CDR1 is SGHRS, CDR2 YFSETQ. CDR3 size: 16 residues. The junction had 11 bases not matched to a gene; V was cut back by 4 bases and J by 4 bases.

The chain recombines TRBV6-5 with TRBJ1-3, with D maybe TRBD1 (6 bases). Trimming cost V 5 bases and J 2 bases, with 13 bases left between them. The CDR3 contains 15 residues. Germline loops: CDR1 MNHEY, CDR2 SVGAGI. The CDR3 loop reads CASSLAGTPGNTIYF. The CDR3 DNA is TGTGCCAGCAGTCTAGCCGGGACACCTGGAAACACCATATATTTT.

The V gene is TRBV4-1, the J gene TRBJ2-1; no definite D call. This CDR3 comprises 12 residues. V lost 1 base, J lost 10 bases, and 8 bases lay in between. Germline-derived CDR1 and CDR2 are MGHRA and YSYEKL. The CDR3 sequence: CASSQVKEEQFF. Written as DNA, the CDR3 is TGCGCCAGCAGCCAAGTTAAAGAGGAGCAGTTCTTC.

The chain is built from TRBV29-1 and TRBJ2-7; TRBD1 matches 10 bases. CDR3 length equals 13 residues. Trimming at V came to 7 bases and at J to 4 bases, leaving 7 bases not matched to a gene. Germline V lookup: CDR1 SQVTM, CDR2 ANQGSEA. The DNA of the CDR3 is TGCAGCGCTGTACCGGGACAGGGGTACGAGCAGTACTTC. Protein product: CSAVPGQGYEQYF.

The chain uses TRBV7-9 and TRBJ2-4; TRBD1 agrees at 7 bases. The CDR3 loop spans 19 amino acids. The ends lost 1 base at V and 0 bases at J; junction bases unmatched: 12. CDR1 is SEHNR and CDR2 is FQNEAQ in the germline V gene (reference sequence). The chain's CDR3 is CASSLGQGWDILAKNIQYF. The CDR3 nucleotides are TGTGCCAGCAGCTTAGGACAGGGTTGGGATATTCTAGCCAAAAACATTCAGTACTTC.

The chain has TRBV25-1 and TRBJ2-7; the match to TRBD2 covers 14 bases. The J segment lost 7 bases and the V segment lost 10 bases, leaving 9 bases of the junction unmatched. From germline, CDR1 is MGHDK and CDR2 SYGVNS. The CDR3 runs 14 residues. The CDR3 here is CATNPGLAGEEQYF. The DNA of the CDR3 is TGTGCCACCAATCCGGGACTAGCGGGGGAGGAGCAGTACTTC.

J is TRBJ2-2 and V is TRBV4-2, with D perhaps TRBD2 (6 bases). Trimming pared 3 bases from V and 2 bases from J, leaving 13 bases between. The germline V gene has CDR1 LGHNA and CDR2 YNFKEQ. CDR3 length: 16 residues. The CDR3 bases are TGTGCCAGCAGCCAGGAGGGAAAGTACAACACCGGGGAGCTGTTTTTT. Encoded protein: CASSQEGKYNTGELFF.

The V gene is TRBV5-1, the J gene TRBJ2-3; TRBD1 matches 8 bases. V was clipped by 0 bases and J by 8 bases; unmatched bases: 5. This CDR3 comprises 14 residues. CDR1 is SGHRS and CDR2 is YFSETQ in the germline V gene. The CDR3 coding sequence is TGCGCCAGCAGCTTGGACAGGGGGTGGGGTACGCAGTATTTT. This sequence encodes CASSLDRGWGTQYF.

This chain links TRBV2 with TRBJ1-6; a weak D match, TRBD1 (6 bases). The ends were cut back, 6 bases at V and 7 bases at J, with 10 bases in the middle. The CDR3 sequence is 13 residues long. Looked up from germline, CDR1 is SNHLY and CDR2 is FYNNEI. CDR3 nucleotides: TGTGCCAGCAGCCAAACAGGGAATTCACCCCTCCACTTT. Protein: CASSQTGNSPLHF. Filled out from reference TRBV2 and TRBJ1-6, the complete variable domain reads EPEVTQTPSHQVTQMGQEVILRCVPISNHLYFYWYRQILGQKVEFLVSFYNNEISEKSEIFDDQFSVERPDGSNFTLKIRSTKLEDSAMYFCASSQTGNSPLHFGNGTRLTVT.

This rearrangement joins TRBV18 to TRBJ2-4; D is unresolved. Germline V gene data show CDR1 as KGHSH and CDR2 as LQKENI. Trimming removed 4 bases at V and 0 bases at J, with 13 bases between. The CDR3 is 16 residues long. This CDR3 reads CASSLLSDVAKNIQYF. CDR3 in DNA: TGTGCCAGCTCACTTCTCTCAGATGTAGCCAAAAACATTCAGTACTTC.

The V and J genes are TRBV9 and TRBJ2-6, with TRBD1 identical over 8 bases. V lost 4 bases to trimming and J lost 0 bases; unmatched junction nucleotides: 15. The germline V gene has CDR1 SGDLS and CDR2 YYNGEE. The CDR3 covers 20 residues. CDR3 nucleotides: TGTGCCAGCAGCCCCCAAGTGAGGACAGGGCGGAGCTCTGGGGCCAACGTCCTGACTTTC. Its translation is CASSPQVRTGRSSGANVLTF.

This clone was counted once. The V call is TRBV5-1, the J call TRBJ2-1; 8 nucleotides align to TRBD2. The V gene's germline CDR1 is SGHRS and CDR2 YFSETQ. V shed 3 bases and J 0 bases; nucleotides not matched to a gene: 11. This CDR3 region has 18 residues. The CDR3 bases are TGCGCCAGCAGCTACCAGACGGGGGGGTCAAACTCCTACAATGAGCAGTTCTTC. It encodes CASSYQTGGSNSYNEQFF. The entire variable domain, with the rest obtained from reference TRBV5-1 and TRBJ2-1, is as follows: KAGVTQTPRYLIKTRGQQVTLSCSPISGHRSVSWYQQTPGQGLQFLFEYFSETQRNKGNFPGRFSGRQFSNSRSEMNVSTLELGDSALYLCASSYQTGGSNSYNEQFFGPGTRLTVL.

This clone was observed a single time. CDR3 nucleotide sequence: TGCGCCAGCAGCCATTCCCGGTGGGCGGGGGGAGATAACTCCTACAATGAGCAGTTCTTC. Its protein product is CASSHSRWAGGDNSYNEQFF. The chain carries TRBV4-3 and TRBJ2-1, with 8 bases fitting TRBD2. The CDR3 extends over 20 amino acids. Germline CDR1 reads LGHNA; CDR2 reads YSLEER. V trimming: 3 bases; J trimming: 0 bases; junction bases outside the gene matches: 16.

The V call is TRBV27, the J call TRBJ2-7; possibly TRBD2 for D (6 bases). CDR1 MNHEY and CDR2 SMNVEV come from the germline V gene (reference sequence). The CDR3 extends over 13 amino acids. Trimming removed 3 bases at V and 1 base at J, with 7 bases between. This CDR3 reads CASSFSGSYEQYF. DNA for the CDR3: TGTGCCAGCAGTTTTAGCGGTTCCTACGAGCAGTACTTC.

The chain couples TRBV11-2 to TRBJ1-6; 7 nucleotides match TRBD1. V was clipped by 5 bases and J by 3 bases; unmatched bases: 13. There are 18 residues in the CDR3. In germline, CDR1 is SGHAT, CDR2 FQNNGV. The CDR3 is CASSLRQGRTGYNSPLHF. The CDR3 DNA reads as TGTGCCAGCAGCCTACGACAGGGTAGAACAGGCTATAATTCACCCCTCCACTTT.

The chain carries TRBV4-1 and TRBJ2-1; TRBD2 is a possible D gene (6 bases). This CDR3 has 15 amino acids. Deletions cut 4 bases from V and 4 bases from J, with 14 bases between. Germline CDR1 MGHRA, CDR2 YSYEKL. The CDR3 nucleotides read TGCGCCAGCAGCCTCACTAGCCTTATTTACAATGAGCAGTTCTTC. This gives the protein CASSLTSLIYNEQFF.